This T cell receptor beta chain was identified during a study of blood T cell repertoires in COVID-19. Study background: The United States, Italy and Spain were the sources of the acute and convalescent COVID-19 samples. PBMCs, B-cell-depleted T cells, or T cells were the source of the cDNA or gDNA that made up the material.

Followed longitudinally, the Seattle patients had been enrolled during active infection. V was cut by 0 bases and J by 1 base, with 6 bases left in between. The germline V gene has CDR1 GTSNPN and CDR2 SVGIG (reference sequence). The CDR3 extends over 13 amino acids. In the study's own analysis: Amplification with reference gene primers provided the estimates of nucleated cell counts. Profiling relied on immunoSEQ multiplex PCR, and the TCRdb table lists in-frame clones only, not all of them. The V and J calls and clone size are taken from that table; D and trimming were inferred from the DNA. Of around 100,000 clones detected, approximately 89% appear once; the ten largest clones hold approximately 5%.

The sequenced sample consisted of peripheral blood. J is TRBJ1-1 and V is TRBV30, with D uncertain. This receptor was obtained from a woman aged 55-70 years with COVID-19, enrolled during active disease. In nucleotides, the CDR3 is TGTGCCTGGAGTGTCTTCGGGAACACTGAAGCTTTCTTT. This translates into CAWSVFGNTEAFF.